Presented here are 22 T cell receptor beta chains from one specimen sequenced in a study of blood T cell repertoires in COVID-19 (dated by TCRdb to 2019 to 2021). The library was built by means of the immunoSEQ multiplex PCR assay. TCRdb mirrors the immuneACCESS table, restricted to in-frame sequences. Some clones are absent from its copies; in checked studies, under half trace to an unresolved V gene, and the reason for the others is unknown. A total of some 150,000 clones appear in this sample, around 87% of them only once. Over 8.5% of the sample is held by the ten biggest clonotypes. The source material was peripheral blood. Receptors were obtained from a woman aged 45-60 years with active or convalescent COVID-19.

This sequence joins TRBV3-1 (or the pseudogene TRBV3-2) and TRBJ2-7, with 9 nucleotides matching TRBD2. The CDR3 contains 14 residues. Germline loops: CDR1 LGHDT, CDR2 YNNKEL (reference sequence). V lost 1 base to trimming and J lost 8 bases; unmatched junction nucleotides: 6. CDR3 sequence reads: CASSQVKASGKQYF. As DNA, the CDR3 is TGTGCCAGCAGCCAAGTCAAGGCTAGCGGGAAGCAGTACTTC.

This rearrangement joins TRBV6-5 to TRBJ2-7; D is perhaps TRBD1 (5 bases). This CDR3 contains 12 residues. V was clipped by 5 bases and J by 2 bases, with 7 bases between them. CDR1 is MNHEY, CDR2 SVGAGI, per germline. CDR3 protein: CASSQGTYEQYF. The CDR3 nucleotides read TGTGCCAGCAGTCAGGGAACCTACGAGCAGTACTTC.

V usage is TRBV6-5 and J usage is TRBJ2-1, with 7 bases identical to TRBD1. Germline V gives CDR1 MNHEY, CDR2 SVGAGI. The trim removed 2 bases at V and 8 bases at J, leaving 3 bases unmatched. The CDR3 extends over 13 amino acids. CDR3 DNA: TGTGCCAGCAGTTACCTCGGACAGGATGAGCAGTTCTTC. Translated, it gives CASSYLGQDEQFF.

J is TRBJ2-1 and V is TRBV6-1; D call uncertain. Trimming took off 6 bases at V and 6 bases at J, with 9 bases between the two ends. The CDR3 spans 12 residues. Germline V gene data show CDR1 as MNHNS and CDR2 as SASEGT. The CDR3 DNA is TGTGCCAGCAGCCAGAATGCCAATGAGCAGTTCTTC. As protein: CASSQNANEQFF.

The chain recombines TRBV12-3 or TRBV12-4 with TRBJ2-5; D perhaps matches TRBD2 (7 bases). V was pared by 10 bases and J by 4 bases, with 16 bases between. This CDR3 region has 13 residues. The CDR3 sequence is CATRGGAGETQYF. The CDR3 DNA is TGTGCCACAAGGGGGGGGGCCGGAGAGACCCAGTACTTC.

V is TRBV27 and J is TRBJ2-7; 9 positions agree with TRBD2. The V gene end was trimmed by 5 bases and the J gene end by 2 bases; junction bases not matched to a gene: 7. Germline loops: CDR1 MNHEY, CDR2 SMNVEV (reference sequence). This CDR3 contains 15 residues. The CDR3 reads CASSPLAGATYEQYF. The CDR3 DNA reads as TGTGCCAGCAGTCCTTTAGCGGGAGCGACCTACGAGCAGTACTTC.

V usage is TRBV2 and J usage is TRBJ1-1, with 8 bases fitting TRBD1. In germline, CDR1 is SNHLY, CDR2 FYNNEI. The trim removed 7 bases at V and 1 base at J, leaving 2 bases unmatched. There are 13 residues in the CDR3. The chain's CDR3 is CASTGQGNTEAFF. DNA for the CDR3: TGTGCCAGCACTGGACAGGGGAACACTGAAGCTTTCTTT.

This sequence joins TRBV27 and TRBJ2-3, with D unclear. The CDR3 covers 12 residues. Germline CDR1 and CDR2: MNHEY and SMNVEV (reference sequence). V was clipped by 6 bases and J by 4 bases, with 8 bases between them. The CDR3 region has the DNA TGTGCCAGCAGCGAAAGCGCAGATACGCAGTATTTT. It translates to CASSESADTQYF.

The V call is TRBV28, the J call TRBJ2-5, with a possible D match to TRBD2 (7 bases). CDR1 is MDHEN, CDR2 SYDVKM, per germline. V was pared by 7 bases and J by 1 base, with 10 bases between. The length of the CDR3 is 13 residues. The CDR3 loop reads CASTGGSQETQYF. The CDR3 bases are TGTGCCAGCACGGGGGGCAGCCAAGAGACCCAGTACTTC.

This chain uses TRBV19 with TRBJ2-1; TRBD1 agrees at 7 bases. V dropped 0 bases and J dropped 2; count of bases not matched to a gene: 7. Germline V gives CDR1 LNHDA, CDR2 SQIVND (reference sequence). This CDR3 is built from 17 residues. The CDR3 DNA follows: TGTGCCAGTAGTATAGATCTTGAGGGGGCTCCCTACAATGAGCAGTTCTTC. This translates into CASSIDLEGAPYNEQFF.

The genes are TRBV6-6 and TRBJ1-3, with 7 positions matching TRBD1. Per germline, CDR1 MNHNY and CDR2 SVGAGI (reference sequence). The junction had 13 bases not matched to a gene; V was cut back by 5 bases and J by 0 bases. This CDR3 spans 18 amino acids. CDR3 residues: CASSRFPGTADSGNTIYF. Written as DNA, the CDR3 is TGTGCCAGCAGTCGATTTCCGGGGACAGCGGACTCTGGAAACACCATATATTTT.

This clone appeared a single time. J is TRBJ1-6 and V is TRBV18; 8 bases agree with TRBD1. The CDR3 covers 15 residues. Germline V gene lookup returns CDR1 KGHSH and CDR2 LQKENI. V lost 3 bases, J lost 5 bases, and 3 bases stayed unmatched. The CDR3 DNA reads TGTGCCAGCTCACCCGGACAGGGCAATAATTCACCCCTCCACTTT. The encoded protein is CASSPGQGNNSPLHF.

The chain recombines TRBV6-5 with TRBJ2-2, with 12 bases aligning to TRBD2. Germline trimming cut 4 bases from V and 6 bases from J; bases unmatched to any gene: 3. This CDR3 contains 15 residues. From germline, CDR1 is MNHEY and CDR2 SVGAGI. CDR3 amino acids: CASSFTSGGSGELFF. For the CDR3, the DNA is TGTGCCAGCAGTTTTACTAGCGGGGGGTCCGGGGAGCTGTTTTTT.

The chain is built from TRBV29-1 and TRBJ2-3; 7 bases are a match to TRBD1. CDR1 and CDR2 (germline): SQVTM, ANQGSEA. The CDR3 is 13 amino acids. J gave up 9 bases and V 6 bases, and 12 bases lay outside the gene matches. This CDR3 reads CSVGDSYLRTQYF. CDR3 DNA: TGCAGCGTAGGGGACAGCTACCTCAGGACGCAGTATTTT.

The genes are TRBV4-1 and TRBJ2-7, with TRBD1 matching 10 bases. Per germline, CDR1 MGHRA and CDR2 YSYEKL. This CDR3 has 14 residues. Trimming cost V 4 bases and J 5 bases; bases outside gene matches: 5. The CDR3 nucleotides are TGCGCCAGCAGCCTCCGACAGGGGGCAAACGAGCAGTACTTC. Amino acid sequence: CASSLRQGANEQYF.

The chain has TRBV28 and TRBJ1-1; the D is unclear. The CDR3 covers 14 residues. Trimming cost V 6 bases and J 1 base, with 12 bases left between them. Per the germline V gene, CDR1 is MDHEN and CDR2 is SYDVKM. The CDR3 DNA reads as TGTGCCAGCAGAGCCCTTACCCCGAACACTGAAGCTTTCTTT. Its translation is CASRALTPNTEAFF.

This clone was seen a handful of times. The chain uses TRBV6-5 and TRBJ1-2; 8 bases are shared with TRBD1. CDR1 and CDR2 (germline): MNHEY, SVGAGI. V lost 2 bases, J lost 4 bases, and 6 bases stayed unmatched. This CDR3 has 15 residues. In DNA, the CDR3 is TGTGCCAGCAGTTACACCGGGACAGGAGTCTATGGCTACACCTTC. Encoded protein: CASSYTGTGVYGYTF.

J is TRBJ1-3 and V is TRBV6-1; no clear D. The CDR3 sequence is 16 residues long. Trimming shortened V by 0 bases and J by 0 bases, and 9 bases separated the two germline ends. Germline V lookup: CDR1 MNHNS, CDR2 SASEGT. The CDR3 region has the DNA TGTGCCAGCAGTGAAGCGTCGGGAAGCTCTGGAAACACCATATATTTT. Translated: CASSEASGSSGNTIYF.

The rearrangement uses TRBV28 and TRBJ2-1; weak D call: TRBD2 (6 bases). There are 14 residues in the CDR3. Germline-derived CDR1 and CDR2 are MDHEN and SYDVKM. V lost 3 bases and J lost 6, with 12 bases in between. CDR3: CASSFSGPGNEQFF. The CDR3 DNA follows: TGTGCCAGCAGTTTTAGCGGTCCTGGCAATGAGCAGTTCTTC.

The V gene is TRBV5-1, the J gene TRBJ2-1; 8 nucleotides match TRBD1. After removal of 4 bases from V and 2 bases from J, the junction contained 11 bases not matched to a gene. CDR1 is SGHRS and CDR2 is YFSETQ in the germline V gene. CDR3 length equals 17 residues. The CDR3 DNA reads as TGCGCCAGCAGCCCAGGGCCGACAGGGGTAGCCTACAATGAGCAGTTCTTC. This translates into CASSPGPTGVAYNEQFF.

This clone was found once. V gene TRBV7-2 combines with J gene TRBJ1-1; D ambiguous. V was shortened by 1 base and J by 0 bases, with 9 bases between the two germline ends. From germline, CDR1 is SGHTA and CDR2 FQGNSA. This CDR3 comprises 15 residues. CDR3 sequence reads: CASSLGWRMNTEAFF. For the CDR3, the DNA is TGTGCCAGCAGCTTAGGGTGGAGAATGAACACTGAAGCTTTCTTT.

V gene TRBV19 combines with J gene TRBJ1-1, with 9 bases that match TRBD1. The junction had 11 bases not matched to a gene; V was cut back by 8 bases and J by 4 bases. Germline V gives CDR1 LNHDA, CDR2 SQIVND (reference sequence). This CDR3 comprises 15 residues. Here the CDR3 DNA reads TGTGCCAGTCAGATCCGGGACAGGGATTTCACTGAAGCTTTCTTT. Its translation: CASQIRDRDFTEAFF.